A selection of T cell receptor beta chains follows, all from one sample in a study of shared T cell receptors in the human thymus. Clones were sequenced by immunoSEQ multiplex PCR, and TCRdb holds only the in-frame ones, with some missing. The data show roughly 500,000 clones, with about 80% seen just once and more than 0.01% held by the top ten. Separately, the same data were catalogued under a study of human thymus T cells.

What was sequenced was thymocytes. The source of these receptors is a boy less than two years old with a congenital heart defect. Each CDR3 is given with its conserved first and last residue. A D gene is named only where the DNA matches it firmly. Rows may omit the clone size; those that give it use once, few, many or a size class.

>TRBV9|-|TRBJ1-4|TRBD1
TGTGCCAGCAGCGAGGGGGACAGGGATACCCCAGGAAAACTGTTTTTT
CASSEGDRDTPGKLFF
>TRBV5-8|-|TRBJ2-3|-
TGTGCCAGCAGCTCTCGCCTGGCGGGGACTAGCACAGATACGCAGTATTTT
CASSSRLAGTSTDTQYF
>TRBV14|-|TRBJ2-1|-
TGTGCCAGCATTGGGGGAGGCCAGTTCTTC
CASIGGGQFF
>TRBV27|-|TRBJ2-3|-
TGTGCCAGCAGTTTAAGGGAGAGGGGCACAGATACGCAGTATTTT
CASSLRERGTDTQYF
>TRBV19|few|TRBJ1-4|-
TGTGCCAGTACCCCTACGGGGTATAATGAAAAACTGTTTTTT
CASTPTGYNEKLFF
>TRBV6-5|-|TRBJ1-2|TRBD1
TGTGCCAGCACCCATATCCCCGACAGGGGAACGGGCTACACCTTC
CASTHIPDRGTGYTF
>TRBV4-1|-|TRBJ2-2|TRBD1
TGCGCCAGCAGCCCTACCGACAGGGGGGACACCGGGGAGCTGTTTTTT
CASSPTDRGDTGELFF
>TRBV5-6|-|TRBJ1-6|TRBD1
TGTGCCAGCAGCTTCCCGGGACAGCCTTCACCCCTCCACTTT
CASSFPGQPSPLHF
>TRBV30|-|TRBJ1-2|-
TGTGCCTGGAGTGTACGGGGGGGCGCGGGAGGCTACACCTTC
CAWSVRGGAGGYTF
>TRBV5-1|once|TRBJ2-3|TRBD2
TGCGCCAGCAGCTGGCGACTAGCGGGAGACGATACGCAGTATTTT
CASSWRLAGDDTQYF
>TRBV27|-|TRBJ2-4|-
TGTGCCAGCAGTTTAGACCGGGAGTCCCTCTTTACCTACTTC
CASSLDRESLFTYF
>TRBV4-2|-|TRBJ2-5|-
TGTGCCAGCAGCCAGGCGGAACCCCTCCCTCTCCAAGAGACCCAGTACTTC
CASSQAEPLPLQETQYF
>TRBV9|-|TRBJ1-1|-
TGTGCCAGCAGCGTAGTCGGGGGGGCCACTGAAGCTTTCTTT
CASSVVGGATEAFF
>TRBV15|-|TRBJ2-7|-
TGTGCCACCAGCAGAGATAGTAAGGGGGCCTACGAGCAGTACTTC
CATSRDSKGAYEQYF
>TRBV7-9|-|TRBJ2-7|-
TGTGCCAGCAGCACGGGCCCAGGGGCCTACTACGAGCAGTACTTC
CASSTGPGAYYEQYF
>TRBV6-4|-|TRBJ2-7|TRBD1
TGTGCCAGCAGTGACCGGGACAGGCCTCTCTACGAGCAGTACTTC
CASSDRDRPLYEQYF
>TRBV7-2|-|TRBJ2-3|TRBD1
TGTGCCAGCAGCTCCTGGACAGGCCGCACAGATACGCAGTATTTT
CASSSWTGRTDTQYF
>TRBV14|-|TRBJ2-3|-
TGTGCCAGCAGCCAAGAGGCCCTTGCAAGCACAGATACGCAGTATTTT
CASSQEALASTDTQYF
>TRBV27|-|TRBJ2-3|-
TGTGCCAGCAGATTGGACCGACAGTCGTATACGCAGTATTTT
CASRLDRQSYTQYF
>TRBV27|-|TRBJ2-3|TRBD2
TGTGCCAGCACCCAAACTAGCGGAGGCACAGATACGCAGTATTTT
CASTQTSGGTDTQYF
>TRBV7-2|-|TRBJ1-4|-
TGTGCCAGCAGACACCGGGGGGCAACTAATGAAAAACTGTTTTTT
CASRHRGATNEKLFF
>TRBV5-4|-|TRBJ1-6|-
TGTGCCAGCAGCTATCACTCGGGGGTGAGGAATTCACCCCTCCACTTT
CASSYHSGVRNSPLHF
>TRBV30|-|TRBJ1-5|TRBD1
TGTGCCTGGAGTCCGCGGGACAGGGCGAATCAGCCCCAGCATTTT
CAWSPRDRANQPQHF